This T cell receptor beta chain was retrieved from a study of regulatory T cells in long-lasting Graves disease. Study results and caveats: Thyroid tissue went unexamined; only peripheral blood was analyzed. Newly diagnosed disease favored TRBV20-1 and TRBJ2-1 over persistent disease.

Time point denoted: persistent/refractory GD, antithyroid drugs over 5 years with positive TRAb. There was RNA extracted from PBMCs, and the TCR library was made from it. Peripheral blood, nine milliliters of it, was drawn into EDTA tubes. This CDR3 has 14 amino acids. V gave up 2 bases and J gave up 4 bases, with 11 bases separating them. Germline lookup yields CDR1 LGHNA and CDR2 YNFKEQ. According to the study, TCR beta libraries were built with iRepertoire HTBI primers and CDR3-region Arm-PCR. One entry per CDR3 protein results from TCRdb running MiXCR on the multiplex PCR reads. In the table there are over 300,000 distinct CDR3 sequences, 15% to 20% of which are singletons. About this clonotype itself: Its matching antigen is unknown.

This sample comprised peripheral blood mononuclear cells (PBMCs), obtained when the disease was refractory, from a patient treated with antithyroid drugs. The J gene is TRBJ2-5, the V gene TRBV4-2, with TRBD1 as a possible D gene (6 bases). This TCR was recovered from a female donor with Graves disease. The CDR3 reads CASSQKAGAETQYF. The CDR3 DNA reads TGTGCCAGCAGCCAAAAGGCAGGGGCAGAGACCCAGTACTTC.